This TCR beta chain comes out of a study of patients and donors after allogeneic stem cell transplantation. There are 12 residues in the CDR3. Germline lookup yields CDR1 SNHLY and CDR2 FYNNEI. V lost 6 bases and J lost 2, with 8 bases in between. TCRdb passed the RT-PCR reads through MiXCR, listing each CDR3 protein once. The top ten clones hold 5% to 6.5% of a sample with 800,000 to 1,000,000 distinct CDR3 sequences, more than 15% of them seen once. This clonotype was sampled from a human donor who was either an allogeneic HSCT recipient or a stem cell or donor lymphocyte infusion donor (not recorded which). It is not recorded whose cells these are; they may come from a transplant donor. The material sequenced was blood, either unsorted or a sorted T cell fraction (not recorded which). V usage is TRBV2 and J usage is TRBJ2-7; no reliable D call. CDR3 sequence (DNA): TGTGCCAGCAGGGCCAGGACCTACGAGCAGTACTTC. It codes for CASRARTYEQYF.